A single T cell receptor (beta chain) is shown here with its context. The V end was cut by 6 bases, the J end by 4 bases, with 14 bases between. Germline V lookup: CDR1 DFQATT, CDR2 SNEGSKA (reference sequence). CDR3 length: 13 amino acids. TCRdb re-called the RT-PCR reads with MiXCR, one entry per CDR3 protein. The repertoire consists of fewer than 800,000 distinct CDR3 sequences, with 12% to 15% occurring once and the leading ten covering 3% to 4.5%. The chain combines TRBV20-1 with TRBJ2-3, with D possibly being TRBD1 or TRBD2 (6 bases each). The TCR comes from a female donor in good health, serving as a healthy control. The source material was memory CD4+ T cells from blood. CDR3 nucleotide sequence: TGCAGTGCCCCGCTCGGGGGCCCAGATACGCAGTATTTT. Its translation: CSAPLGGPDTQYF.